These 19 T cell receptor beta chains were all obtained from the same sample, sequenced in a study of blood T cell repertoires in COVID-19. Generated by immunoSEQ multiplex PCR, the TCRdb table keeps only in-frame clones and is missing some. This sample has approximately 150,000 clones, with about 86% found just once. Sequences were obtained from peripheral blood. These TCRs come from a man between 65 and 80 years old with acute or convalescent COVID-19.

The V and J genes are TRBV30 and TRBJ2-5; D might be TRBD1 or TRBD2, each matching 5 bases. The CDR3 is 13 amino acids. Between the trimmed V and J ends, which lost 5 bases and 1 base, there was a span of 11 bases. Germline loops: CDR1 GTSNPN, CDR2 SVGIG (reference sequence). CDR3 sequence (DNA): TGTGCCTGGGGGGGAGTCCCCCAAGAGACCCAGTACTTC. This sequence encodes CAWGGVPQETQYF. The whole variable domain, filled in from reference TRBV30 and TRBJ2-5, reads SQTIHQWPATLVQPVGSPLSLECTVEGTSNPNLYWYRQAAGRGLQLLFYSVGIGQISSEVPQNLSASRPQDRQFILSSKKLLLSDSGFYLCAWGGVPQETQYFGPGTRLLVL.

The chain is built from TRBV6-4 and TRBJ2-1; D unclear. Germline-derived CDR1 and CDR2 are MRHNA and SNTAGT. Trimming shortened V by 6 bases and J by 0 bases, and 12 bases separated the two germline ends. This CDR3 has 15 amino acids. CDR3 sequence reads: CASRKSASSYNEQFF. Here the CDR3 DNA reads TGTGCCAGCAGAAAAAGCGCGAGCTCCTACAATGAGCAGTTCTTC.

V usage is TRBV18 and J usage is TRBJ2-7, with 8 positions matching TRBD2. The CDR3 sequence is 14 residues long. Germline CDR1 and CDR2: KGHSH and LQKENI. After removal of 3 bases from V and 2 bases from J, the junction contained 3 bases not matched to a gene. The CDR3 reads CASSPGLDPYEQYF. CDR3 nucleotide sequence: TGTGCCAGCTCACCGGGACTAGACCCCTACGAGCAGTACTTC.

This chain connects TRBV7-8 to TRBJ2-5; 7 bases are a match to TRBD1. Germline V CDR1 and CDR2: SGHVS, FQNEAQ. The CDR3 length is 13 residues. V was pared by 2 bases and J by 4 bases, with 1 base of the junction left unmatched. CDR3 sequence (DNA): TGTGCCAGCAGCTTAAGACAGGGAGAGACCCAGTACTTC. This codes for CASSLRQGETQYF.

The chain links TRBV3-1 (or the pseudogene TRBV3-2) to TRBJ2-3, with 13 positions matching TRBD2. The CDR3 runs 17 residues. The V and J ends lost 4 bases and 5 bases, in that order; junction bases with no gene match: 9. CDR1 and CDR2 (germline): LGHDT, YNNKEL (reference sequence). In nucleotides, the CDR3 is TGTGCCAGCAGCCTAAGGACTAGCGGGAGAGGAGTAGATACGCAGTATTTT. Its protein is CASSLRTSGRGVDTQYF.

This rearrangement joins TRBV6-4 to TRBJ2-7, with 14 positions matching TRBD2. The CDR3 has 15 amino acids. Trimming cost V 6 bases and J 2 bases; bases outside gene matches: 3. The germline V gene encodes CDR1 MRHNA and CDR2 SNTAGT. The CDR3 here is CASSPGLAGAYEQYF. CDR3 sequence (DNA): TGTGCCAGCAGCCCGGGACTAGCGGGAGCCTACGAGCAGTACTTC.

V is TRBV18 and J is TRBJ2-1, with TRBD2 as a possible D gene (5 bases). This CDR3 is 15 amino acids long. V gave up 0 bases and J gave up 9 bases, with 15 bases separating them. CDR1 and CDR2 from the germline V gene are KGHSH and LQKENI. The CDR3 spells CASSPPPTGSGEQFF. The CDR3 DNA reads as TGTGCCAGCTCACCACCGCCAACTGGGAGTGGTGAGCAGTTCTTC.

The J gene is TRBJ2-7, the V gene TRBV28; 12 bases line up with TRBD2. V shed 5 bases, J shed 5 bases, and the junction held 7 bases outside the gene matches. Germline values: CDR1 MDHEN, CDR2 SYDVKM. The CDR3 contains 15 residues. CDR3 loop: CASSPSSGRAHEQYF. The DNA for the CDR3 is TGTGCCAGCAGTCCATCTAGCGGGAGGGCCCACGAGCAGTACTTC. Drawing the rest from reference TRBV28 and TRBJ2-7, the complete variable domain is DVKVTQSSRYLVKRTGEKVFLECVQDMDHENMFWYRQDPGLGLRLIYFSYDVKMKEKGDIPEGYSVSREKKERFSLILESASTNQTSMYLCASSPSSGRAHEQYFGPGTRLTVT.

The CDR3 is CASSYRASGGGETQYF. The CDR3 nucleotides are TGTGCCAGCAGTTATAGGGCTAGCGGAGGGGGGGAGACCCAGTACTTC. This chain uses TRBV6-6 with TRBJ2-5; perhaps TRBD2 as D (7 bases). The germline CDR1 and CDR2 sequences are MNHNY and SVGAGI (reference sequence). Trimming removed 3 bases at V and 5 bases at J, with 19 bases between. This CDR3 is 16 amino acids long.

This chain connects TRBV9 to TRBJ2-2, with TRBD1 matching 10 bases. CDR1 is SGDLS and CDR2 is YYNGEE in the germline V gene. The V gene end was trimmed by 4 bases and the J gene end by 3 bases; junction bases not matched to a gene: 3. CDR3 length: 15 residues. CDR3 nucleotide sequence: TGTGCCAGCAGCCTCGGACAGGGGGACACCGGGGAGCTGTTTTTT. Amino acid sequence: CASSLGQGDTGELFF.

V gene TRBV29-1 combines with J gene TRBJ2-7; no clear D. The germline V gene has CDR1 SQVTM and CDR2 ANQGSEA. CDR3 length: 10 amino acids. Trimming shortened V by 7 bases and J by 5 bases, and 9 bases separated the two germline ends. The CDR3 here is CSARSNEQYF. CDR3 nucleotides: TGCAGCGCCCGGAGCAACGAGCAGTACTTC.

The chain uses TRBV10-3 and TRBJ2-2; the match to TRBD2 covers 12 bases. Germline loops: CDR1 ENHRY, CDR2 SYGVKD. This CDR3 comprises 14 residues. Trimming took 11 bases from V and 3 from J; bases not matched to a gene: 4. The CDR3: CASSSGRDTGELFF. CDR3 DNA: TGTGCCTCCTCTAGCGGGAGGGACACCGGGGAGCTGTTTTTT.

This rearrangement joins TRBV5-1 to TRBJ2-1; D not certain. Between the trimmed V and J ends, which lost 1 base and 0 bases, there was a span of 8 bases. This CDR3 spans 15 amino acids. In germline, CDR1 is SGHRS, CDR2 YFSETQ. The CDR3 spells CASSLSADSYNEQFF. The CDR3 nucleotides read TGCGCCAGCAGCTTGTCTGCGGACTCCTACAATGAGCAGTTCTTC.

The gene calls are TRBV7-2 and TRBJ2-7; TRBD2 aligns across 7 bases. With 4 bases clipped from V and 3 bases from J, the junction kept 9 bases outside the gene matches. The length of the CDR3 is 15 residues. The germline V gene has CDR1 SGHTA and CDR2 FQGNSA. In nucleotides, the CDR3 is TGTGCCAGCAGCTGGGGCGGGGGTTGGGGCTACGAGCAGTACTTC. It codes for CASSWGGGWGYEQYF. Full variable domain (outside the CDR3, taken from reference TRBV7-2 and TRBJ2-7): GAGVSQSPSNKVTEKGKDVELRCDPISGHTALYWYRQSLGQGLEFLIYFQGNSAPDKSGLPSDRFSAERTGGSVSTLTIQRTQQEDSAVYLCASSWGGGWGYEQYFGPGTRLTVT.

V and J are TRBV28 and TRBJ2-1; the match to TRBD2 covers 9 bases. V gave up 6 bases and J gave up 0 bases; unmatched junction bases: 9. This CDR3 spans 17 amino acids. Germline CDR1 and CDR2: MDHEN and SYDVKM. The CDR3 protein is CASSLTSGPLSYNEQFF. DNA of the CDR3: TGTGCCAGCAGCTTGACTAGCGGACCCCTCTCCTACAATGAGCAGTTCTTC. Full variable domain (rest looked up from reference TRBV28 and TRBJ2-1): DVKVTQSSRYLVKRTGEKVFLECVQDMDHENMFWYRQDPGLGLRLIYFSYDVKMKEKGDIPEGYSVSREKKERFSLILESASTNQTSMYLCASSLTSGPLSYNEQFFGPGTRLTVL.

The chain joins TRBV6-9 to TRBJ2-1; the match to TRBD1 covers 9 bases. There are 19 residues in the CDR3. The junction had 20 bases not matched to a gene; V was cut back by 6 bases and J by 5 bases. The germline V gene encodes CDR1 MNHGY and CDR2 SVAAGI. CDR3 residues: CASSRNRDRVKLRDNEQFF. The CDR3 DNA is TGTGCCAGCAGCCGGAACCGGGACAGGGTCAAATTAAGGGACAATGAGCAGTTCTTC.

This sequence joins TRBV5-1 and TRBJ1-6; 8 bases are a match to TRBD1. Trimming removed 4 bases from V and 5 bases from J; junction bases left unmatched: 8. Germline CDR1 is SGHRS and CDR2 is YFSETQ. This CDR3 is built from 16 residues. The CDR3 bases are TGCGCCAGCAGCCCGCTCGACAGGGGAGATAATTCACCCCTCCACTTT. As protein: CASSPLDRGDNSPLHF. The full variable domain, rest sourced from reference TRBV5-1 and TRBJ1-6, is KAGVTQTPRYLIKTRGQQVTLSCSPISGHRSVSWYQQTPGQGLQFLFEYFSETQRNKGNFPGRFSGRQFSNSRSEMNVSTLELGDSALYLCASSPLDRGDNSPLHFGNGTRLTVT.

The count of this clone is one. The genes are TRBV29-1 and TRBJ1-1, with a weak D call TRBD1 (5 bases). Trimming took 7 bases from V and 0 from J, leaving 9 bases between them. Looked up from germline, CDR1 is SQVTM and CDR2 is ANQGSEA. There are 12 residues in the CDR3. The CDR3 sequence: CSGMTVNTEAFF. CDR3 DNA: TGCAGCGGGATGACAGTGAACACTGAAGCTTTCTTT. Looking up the rest from reference TRBV29-1 and TRBJ1-1 gives the full variable domain: SAVISQKPSRDICQRGTSLTIQCQVDSQVTMMFWYRQQPGQSLTLIATANQGSEATYESGFVIDKFPISRPNLTFSTLTVSNMSPEDSSIYLCSGMTVNTEAFFGQGTRLTVV.

The chain carries TRBV7-2 and TRBJ1-2; D is perhaps TRBD1 (6 bases). The germline gives CDR1 SGHTA, CDR2 FQGNSA. The CDR3 is made up of 14 amino acids. The V gene lost 5 bases and the J gene lost 7 bases, with 17 bases spanning the gap. CDR3 sequence reads: CASSVKIQGSGYTF. CDR3 bases: TGTGCCAGCAGCGTAAAGATACAGGGCTCTGGCTACACCTTC.